One and the same sample provided the 6 T cell receptor beta chains below, sequenced in a study of T cells expressing NK-cell markers. Following a re-call of the 5' RACE reads, TCRdb has one entry per CDR3 protein and lacks DNA. This sample's clone table lists some 150,000 distinct CDR3 sequences. Sequencing input: blood T cells: a sorted CD56 or NKG2C T cell subset, CD4+ or CD8+ T cells, or bulk PBMC T cells (not recorded which). The source is a man aged 18 to 29 in good health.

V and J are TRBV5-6 and TRBJ2-3; TCRdb calls TRBD2, which cannot be checked without DNA. The CDR3 spans 21 residues. CDR1 and CDR2 from the germline V gene are SGHDT and YYEEEE. Here the CDR3 reads CASSLATGLAGGPASTDTQYF.

The CDR3 region is CASGGTSSYNEQFF. V usage is TRBV16 and J usage is TRBJ2-1; the D gene TCRdb calls, TRBD1, cannot be checked with no DNA. The germline V gene encodes CDR1 KGHSY and CDR2 FQNENV. This CDR3 region has 14 residues.

V and J are TRBV29-1 and TRBJ2-1; lacking DNA, the TRBD2 call made by TCRdb goes unchecked. Germline values: CDR1 SQVTM, CDR2 ANQGSEA. The CDR3 loop spans 16 amino acids. This CDR3 reads CSVEETRTSGSNEQFF.

V and J are TRBV6-1 and TRBJ2-6; TCRdb's D gene call, TRBD1, goes unchecked for lack of DNA. CDR3 size: 15 residues. Germline V gives CDR1 MNHNS, CDR2 SASEGT. CDR3 sequence: CASSDTGGGANVLTF.

This chain links TRBV20-1 with TRBJ2-1. Looked up from germline, CDR1 is DFQATT and CDR2 is SNEGSKA (reference sequence). This CDR3 region has 14 residues. CDR3 sequence: CSARVPETDNEQFF.

The chain employs TRBV5-1 and TRBJ2-3; TCRdb's D call, TRBD1, is unchecked because there is no DNA. Germline V gene sequence: CDR1 SGHRS, CDR2 YFSETQ. This CDR3 is 15 amino acids long. CDR3 in amino acids: CASSPRTVSTDTQYF.